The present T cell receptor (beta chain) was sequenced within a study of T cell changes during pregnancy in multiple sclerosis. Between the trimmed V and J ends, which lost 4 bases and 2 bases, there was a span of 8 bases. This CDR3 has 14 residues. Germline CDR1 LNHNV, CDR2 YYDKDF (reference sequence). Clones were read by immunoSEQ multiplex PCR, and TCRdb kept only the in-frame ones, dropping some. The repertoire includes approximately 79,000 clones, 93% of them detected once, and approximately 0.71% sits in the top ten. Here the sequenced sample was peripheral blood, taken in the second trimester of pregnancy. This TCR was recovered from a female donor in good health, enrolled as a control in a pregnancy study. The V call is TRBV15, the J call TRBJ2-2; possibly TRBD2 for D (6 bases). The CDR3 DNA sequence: TGTGCCACCAGCACCGGGGGAAACACCGGGGAGCTGTTTTTT. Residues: CATSTGGNTGELFF.